This TCR beta chain is from a study of vaccination and CD4 T cells after COVID-19. For this clonotype: The antigen is not known.

Points from the study as a whole: In convalescent patients, 304 of 307 vaccine-specific clones were mono-reactive for SARS-CoV-2 spike.

Described treatment: approximately nine-day PBMC culture with coronavirus spike peptide pools or control peptides (ViraFEST assay). The unexposed donor provided CD4+ T cells, which were taken before the COVID-19 pandemic (2011-2018). PBMC cultures, at a few million cells per well, received approximately 9.1 IU/ml IL-2 and about 9.2 ug/ml peptide pools. The Oncomine TCR Beta short-read assay sequenced DNA from cultured CD4+ T cells. TCRdb fed the PCR reads into MiXCR, producing one record per CDR3 protein. The repertoire holds approximately 6,900 distinct CDR3 sequences, with 20% to 25% as singletons. This receptor was identified in a human donor in good health. What was sequenced was CD4+ T cells from blood, cultured in vitro.

The DNA for the CDR3 is TGCGCCAGCAGTGAGTCGACTCGGGGGGCCGAGCAGTACTTC. Translating gives CASSESTRGAEQYF. The chain employs TRBV10-1 and TRBJ2-7; perhaps TRBD2 as D (7 bases). Germline CDR1 and CDR2: WNHNN and SYGVQD (reference sequence). The CDR3 spans 14 residues. Trimming shortened V by 0 bases and J by 6 bases, and 12 bases separated the two germline ends.